Each of the 17 T cell receptor beta chains below was sequenced from the same sample in a study of read filtering for tumor transcriptome and immune sequencing. This library used approximately 0.4 ug RNA and molecular barcoded adaptors spanning alpha/delta and beta/gamma chains. In TCRdb, the reads were re-called with MiXCR into one record per CDR3 protein. The data hold around 130,000 distinct CDR3 sequences, with 13% observed a single time. The source material was a population of CD138-negative cells sorted from bone marrow. The receptor source for this set is a donor at least 40 years old with multiple myeloma.

This clonotype was detected ten times or more. The gene calls are TRBV10-2 and TRBJ2-1, with unresolved D. This CDR3 is built from 14 residues. V was cut by 6 bases and J by 2 bases, with 11 bases left in between. CDR1 and CDR2 (germline): WSHSY, SAAADI. The DNA for the CDR3 is TGCGCCAGCAGACTGACTGGAACCTACAATGAGCAGTTCTTC. Translated, it gives CASRLTGTYNEQFF.

This clonotype has a handful of counts. V and J are TRBV12-3 or TRBV12-4 and TRBJ2-5; perhaps TRBD2 as D (5 bases). The CDR3 consists of 13 residues. V shed 6 bases and J shed 4 bases, with 12 bases lying between them. The CDR3 sequence: CASSPLSGETQYF. Written as DNA, the CDR3 is TGTGCCAGCAGCCCTTTGAGCGGAGAGACCCAGTACTTC.

This clonotype was observed a few times. This chain links TRBV7-2 with TRBJ1-2, with D perhaps TRBD1 (5 bases). From germline, CDR1 is SGHTA and CDR2 FQGNSA. Trimming stripped 2 bases from V and 7 bases from J, with 14 bases between. The CDR3 has 14 residues. CDR3 region: CASSLTGGKAGYTF. The CDR3 coding sequence is TGTGCCAGCAGCTTAACGGGGGGTAAGGCTGGCTACACCTTC.

This clonotype was seen at least ten times. V gene TRBV6-6 combines with J gene TRBJ2-1; TRBD2 aligns across 10 bases. Unmatched junction bases numbered 5, after V lost 4 bases and J lost 8 bases. The CDR3 spans 14 residues. In germline, CDR1 is MNHNY, CDR2 SVGAGI (reference sequence). The CDR3 bases are TGTGCCAGCAGTTTAGCGGGGGGTAAGGATGAGCAGTTCTTC. Its protein product is CASSLAGGKDEQFF.

This clonotype was counted at least ten times. The CDR3 protein is CASSFDRNNEQFF. In nucleotides, the CDR3 is TGCGCCAGCAGCTTTGATCGGAATAATGAGCAGTTCTTC. The J gene is TRBJ2-1, the V gene TRBV5-1; D is unresolved. Germline V gene sequence: CDR1 SGHRS, CDR2 YFSETQ. CDR3 length equals 13 residues. V was shortened by 2 bases and J by 7 bases, with 10 bases between the two germline ends.

This clonotype was picked up many times. This chain connects TRBV4-1 to TRBJ2-7, with D uncertain. This CDR3 is 14 amino acids long. Germline V gene data show CDR1 as MGHRA and CDR2 as YSYEKL. V was clipped by 1 base and J by 3 bases, with 10 bases between them. The chain's CDR3 is CASSQGLDNYEQYF. Written as DNA, the CDR3 is TGCGCCAGCAGCCAAGGGCTAGACAACTACGAGCAGTACTTC.

This clonotype was picked up many times. The chain combines TRBV9 with TRBJ2-1; no definite D call. V lost 8 bases and J 8 bases, leaving 17 bases between the germline ends. CDR1 SGDLS and CDR2 YYNGEE come from the germline V gene. The CDR3 contains 13 residues. CDR3 coding DNA: TGTGCCAGAATTACCTTCTTAGCTTATGAGCAGTTCTTC. This encodes CARITFLAYEQFF.

This clonotype was detected a few times. A much larger clone lies a single base off, so this may be a read error. The chain joins TRBV7-9 to TRBJ2-1; tentatively, D is TRBD1 or TRBD2 (5 bases each). Germline lookup yields CDR1 SEHNR and CDR2 FQNEAQ (reference sequence). The CDR3 runs 19 residues. V dropped 8 bases and J dropped 0 bases, with 26 bases sitting between them. This chain's CDR3 is CASCPQVGTGTSSYNEQFF. The DNA of the CDR3 is TGTGCCAGCTGCCCACAGGTGGGGACGGGAACGAGCTCCTACAATGAGCAGTTCTTC.

This clonotype has ten or more counts. The chain is built from TRBV19 and TRBJ2-1; D uncertain. CDR1 LNHDA and CDR2 SQIVND come from the germline V gene (reference sequence). The CDR3 spans 15 residues. The V gene lost 3 bases and the J gene lost 6 bases, with 15 bases spanning the gap. The CDR3 DNA follows: TGTGCCAGTAGTATCGGCCAGGCCATCGTCAATGAGCAGTTCTTC. This translates into CASSIGQAIVNEQFF. The full variable domain, completed using reference TRBV19 and TRBJ2-1, is DGGITQSPKYLFRKEGQNVTLSCEQNLNHDAMYWYRQDPGQGLRLIYYSQIVNDFQKGDIAEGYSVSREKKESFPLTVTSAQKNPTAFYLCASSIGQAIVNEQFFGPGTRLTVL.

This clonotype showed up just a few times. The rearrangement uses TRBV5-1 and TRBJ2-5; a weak D match, TRBD2 (5 bases). CDR3 length: 14 residues. Germline V CDR1 and CDR2: SGHRS, YFSETQ. V lost 4 bases and J lost 1, with 11 bases in between. CDR3 protein: CASSPAGGQETQYF. CDR3 sequence (DNA): TGCGCCAGCAGCCCGGCGGGCGGCCAAGAGACCCAGTACTTC.

The rearrangement uses TRBV7-9 and TRBJ2-7; 13 nucleotides agree with TRBD2. J was trimmed by 5 bases and V by 5 bases; bases with no gene match: 6. The CDR3 consists of 15 residues. Germline V gives CDR1 SEHNR, CDR2 FQNEAQ (reference sequence). CDR3 in DNA: TGTGCCAGCAGCAACTCCGGGACTAGCGGGGACGAGCAGTACTTC. The encoded protein is CASSNSGTSGDEQYF.

This clonotype has a count of ten or more. The chain uses TRBV5-4 and TRBJ2-1; possibly TRBD1 or TRBD2 for D (6 bases each). V was shortened by 0 bases and J by 0 bases, with 13 bases between the two germline ends. Germline-derived CDR1 and CDR2 are SGHNT and YYREEE (reference sequence). This CDR3 comprises 17 residues. CDR3 sequence reads: CASSLEGGLSSYNEQFF. For the CDR3, the DNA is TGTGCCAGCAGCTTGGAAGGGGGGCTCAGCTCCTACAATGAGCAGTTCTTC. Full variable domain (outside the CDR3, taken from reference TRBV5-4 and TRBJ2-1): ETGVTQSPTHLIKTRGQQVTLRCSSQSGHNTVSWYQQALGQGPQFIFQYYREEENGRGNFPPRFSGLQFPNYSSELNVNALELDDSALYLCASSLEGGLSSYNEQFFGPGTRLTVL.

This rearrangement joins TRBV9 to TRBJ2-5; tentative D call: TRBD2 (6 bases). CDR3 length equals 13 residues. CDR1 and CDR2 (germline): SGDLS, YYNGEE. Trimming stripped 6 bases from V and 5 bases from J, with 14 bases between. CDR3 sequence reads: CASIGGDRETQYF. In nucleotides, the CDR3 is TGTGCCAGCATCGGCGGGGATCGGGAGACCCAGTACTTC. The full variable domain, completed using reference TRBV9 and TRBJ2-5, is DSGVTQTPKHLITATGQRVTLRCSPRSGDLSVYWYQQSLDQGLQFLIQYYNGEERAKGNILERFSAQQFPDLHSELNLSSLELGDSALYFCASIGGDRETQYFGPGTRLLVL.

The table lists this clonotype with many counts. The rearrangement uses TRBV10-3 and TRBJ1-2; 8 nucleotides line up with TRBD1. The CDR3 is 16 residues long. Germline V gives CDR1 ENHRY, CDR2 SYGVKD. The trim removed 1 base at V and 0 bases at J, leaving 4 bases unmatched. CDR3 sequence (DNA): TGTGCCATCAGTGAGTGGCAGGGGGCAGCTAACTATGGCTACACCTTC. It codes for CAISEWQGAANYGYTF.

This clonotype appeared many times. V is TRBV29-1 and J is TRBJ1-1; D is ambiguous. The CDR3 has 12 amino acids. Germline CDR1 reads SQVTM; CDR2 reads ANQGSEA. The CDR3 region is CSERRDKGEAFF. The CDR3 DNA sequence: TGCAGTGAACGGAGGGATAAGGGTGAAGCTTTCTTT. The variable domain in full, completed from reference TRBV29-1 and TRBJ1-1, reads SAVISQKPSRDICQRGTSLTIQCQVDSQVTMMFWYRQQPGQSLTLIATANQGSEATYESGFVIDKFPISRPNLTFSTLTVSNMSPEDSSIYLCSERRDKGEAFFGQGTRLTVV.

This clonotype was seen many times. The chain is built from TRBV20-1 and TRBJ1-4; maybe TRBD1 (5 bases). This CDR3 has 15 residues. With 6 bases removed from V and 1 base from J, the gap between germline ends came to 15 bases. The germline V gene has CDR1 DFQATT and CDR2 SNEGSKA (reference sequence). CDR3 in amino acids: CSAGRATRTNEKLFF. In DNA, the CDR3 is TGCAGTGCCGGCAGGGCGACAAGAACTAATGAAAAACTGTTTTTT.

This clonotype was recorded at least ten times. V is TRBV7-2 and J is TRBJ2-1, with D maybe TRBD2 (7 bases). Between the trimmed V and J ends, which lost 3 bases and 2 bases, there was a span of 17 bases. Germline V gives CDR1 SGHTA, CDR2 FQGNSA. CDR3 length: 17 residues. The CDR3 protein is CASSFIGGQGTYNEQFF. CDR3 sequence (DNA): TGTGCCAGCAGCTTCATCGGGGGGCAGGGGACCTACAATGAGCAGTTCTTC.